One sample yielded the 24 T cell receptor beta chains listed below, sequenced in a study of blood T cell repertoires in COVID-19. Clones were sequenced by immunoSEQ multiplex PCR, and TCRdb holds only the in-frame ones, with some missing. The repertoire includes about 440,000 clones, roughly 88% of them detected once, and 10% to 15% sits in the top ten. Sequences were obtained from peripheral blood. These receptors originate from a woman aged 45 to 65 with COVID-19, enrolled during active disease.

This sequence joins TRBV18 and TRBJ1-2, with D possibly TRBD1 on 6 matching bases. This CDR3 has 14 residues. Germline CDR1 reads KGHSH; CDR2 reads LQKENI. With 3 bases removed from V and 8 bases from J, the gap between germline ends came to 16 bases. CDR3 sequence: CASSPSTGTVGYTF. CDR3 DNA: TGTGCCAGCTCACCTTCGACAGGAACTGTAGGCTACACCTTC.

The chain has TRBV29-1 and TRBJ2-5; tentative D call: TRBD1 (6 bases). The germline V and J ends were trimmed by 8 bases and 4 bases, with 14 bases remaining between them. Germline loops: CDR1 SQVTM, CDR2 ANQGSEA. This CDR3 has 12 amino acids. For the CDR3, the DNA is TGCAGCACCGGAGGACAGACAGAGACCCAGTACTTC. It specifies CSTGGQTETQYF.

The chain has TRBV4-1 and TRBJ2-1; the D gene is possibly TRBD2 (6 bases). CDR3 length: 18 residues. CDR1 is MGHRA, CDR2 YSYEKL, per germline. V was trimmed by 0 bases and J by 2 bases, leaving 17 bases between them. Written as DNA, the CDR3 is TGCGCCAGCAGCCAAGATTCAACTAGCCGACCTCCCTACAATGAGCAGTTCTTC. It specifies CASSQDSTSRPPYNEQFF.

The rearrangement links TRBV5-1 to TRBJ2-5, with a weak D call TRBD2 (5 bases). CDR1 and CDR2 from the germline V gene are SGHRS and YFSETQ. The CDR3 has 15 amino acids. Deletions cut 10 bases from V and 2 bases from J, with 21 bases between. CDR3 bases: TGCGCCTCCAGCTCTGTGACTATCGGACAAGAGACCCAGTACTTC. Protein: CASSSVTIGQETQYF.

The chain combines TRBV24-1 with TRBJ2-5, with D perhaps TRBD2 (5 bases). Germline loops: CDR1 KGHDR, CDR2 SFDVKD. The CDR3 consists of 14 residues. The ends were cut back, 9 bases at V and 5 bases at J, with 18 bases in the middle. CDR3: CATPHRPKRETQYF. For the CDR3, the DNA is TGTGCCACCCCCCATCGGCCTAAGCGGGAGACCCAGTACTTC.

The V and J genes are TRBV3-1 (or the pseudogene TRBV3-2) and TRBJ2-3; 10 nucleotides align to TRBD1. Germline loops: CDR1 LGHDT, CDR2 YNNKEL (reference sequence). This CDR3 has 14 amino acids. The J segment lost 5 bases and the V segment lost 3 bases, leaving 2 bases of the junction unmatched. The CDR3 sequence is CASSQGQGRDTQYF. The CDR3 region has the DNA TGTGCCAGCAGCCAGGGACAGGGGAGAGATACGCAGTATTTT.

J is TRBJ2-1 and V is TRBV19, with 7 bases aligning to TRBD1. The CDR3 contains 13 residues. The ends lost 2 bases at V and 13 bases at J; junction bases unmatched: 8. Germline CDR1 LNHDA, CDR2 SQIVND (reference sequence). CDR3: CASSIRGGTEQFF. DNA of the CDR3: TGTGCCAGTAGTATAAGGGGTGGGACAGAACAGTTCTTC.

Here the CDR3 reads CASSLALAGGLTDTQYF. The CDR3, as DNA: TGTGCCAGCAGCTTAGCTTTAGCGGGGGGCCTCACAGATACGCAGTATTTT. The genes are TRBV7-6 and TRBJ2-3; 10 bases match TRBD2. CDR3 length equals 17 residues. The J segment lost 2 bases and the V segment lost 0 bases, leaving 5 bases of the junction unmatched. Germline CDR1 SGHVS, CDR2 FNYEAQ. The full variable domain, rest sourced from reference TRBV7-6 and TRBJ2-3, is GAGVSQSPRYKVTKRGQDVALRCDPISGHVSLYWYRQALGQGPEFLTYFNYEAQQDKSGLPNDRFSAERPEGSISTLTIQRTEQRDSAMYRCASSLALAGGLTDTQYFGPGTRLTVL.

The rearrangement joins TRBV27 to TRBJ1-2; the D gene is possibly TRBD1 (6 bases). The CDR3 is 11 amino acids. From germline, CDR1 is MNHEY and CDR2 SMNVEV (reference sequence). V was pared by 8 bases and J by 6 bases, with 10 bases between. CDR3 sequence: CASSAGDGYTF. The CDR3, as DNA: TGTGCCAGCTCGGCAGGGGATGGCTACACCTTC.

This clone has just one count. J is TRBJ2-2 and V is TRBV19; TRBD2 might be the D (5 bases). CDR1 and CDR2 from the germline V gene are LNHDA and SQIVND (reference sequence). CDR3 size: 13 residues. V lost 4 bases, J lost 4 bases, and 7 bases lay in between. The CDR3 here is CASSKEVTGELFF. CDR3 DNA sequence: TGTGCCAGTAGTAAGGAGGTCACCGGGGAGCTGTTTTTT.

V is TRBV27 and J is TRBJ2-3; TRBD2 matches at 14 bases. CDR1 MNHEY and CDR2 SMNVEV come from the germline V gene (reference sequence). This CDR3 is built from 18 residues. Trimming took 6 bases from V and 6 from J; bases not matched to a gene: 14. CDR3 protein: CASSLIGLAGGRWDTQYF. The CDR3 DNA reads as TGTGCCAGCAGCTTGATTGGACTAGCGGGGGGCCGGTGGGATACGCAGTATTTT.

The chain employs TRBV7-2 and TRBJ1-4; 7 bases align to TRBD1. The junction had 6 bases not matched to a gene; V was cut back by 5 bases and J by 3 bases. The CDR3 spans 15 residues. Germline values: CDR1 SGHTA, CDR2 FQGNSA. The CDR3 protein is CTSSHPGTANEKLFF. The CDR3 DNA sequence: TGTACCAGCAGCCACCCCGGGACAGCTAATGAAAAACTGTTTTTT.

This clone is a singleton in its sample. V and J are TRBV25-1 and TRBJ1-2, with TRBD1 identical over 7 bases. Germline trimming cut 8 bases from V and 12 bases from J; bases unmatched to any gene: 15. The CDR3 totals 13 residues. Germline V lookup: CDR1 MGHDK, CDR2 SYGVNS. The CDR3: CASGVGDRRRDTF. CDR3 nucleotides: TGTGCCAGCGGCGTTGGGGACAGACGGAGGGACACCTTC.

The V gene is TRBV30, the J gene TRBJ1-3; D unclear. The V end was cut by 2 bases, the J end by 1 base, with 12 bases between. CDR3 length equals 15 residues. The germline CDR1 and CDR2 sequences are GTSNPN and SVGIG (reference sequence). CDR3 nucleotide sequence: TGTGCCTGGAGTATCCGGGGAGGGTCTGGAAACACCATATATTTT. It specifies CAWSIRGGSGNTIYF. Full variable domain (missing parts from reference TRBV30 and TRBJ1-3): SQTIHQWPATLVQPVGSPLSLECTVEGTSNPNLYWYRQAAGRGLQLLFYSVGIGQISSEVPQNLSASRPQDRQFILSSKKLLLSDSGFYLCAWSIRGGSGNTIYFGEGSWLTVV.

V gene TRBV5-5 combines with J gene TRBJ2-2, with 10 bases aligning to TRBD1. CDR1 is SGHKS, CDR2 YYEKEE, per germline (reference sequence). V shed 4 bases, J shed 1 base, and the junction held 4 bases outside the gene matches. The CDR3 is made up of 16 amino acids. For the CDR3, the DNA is TGTGCCAGCAGCCCTCGGACAGGGGGGAACACCGGGGAGCTGTTTTTT. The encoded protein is CASSPRTGGNTGELFF.

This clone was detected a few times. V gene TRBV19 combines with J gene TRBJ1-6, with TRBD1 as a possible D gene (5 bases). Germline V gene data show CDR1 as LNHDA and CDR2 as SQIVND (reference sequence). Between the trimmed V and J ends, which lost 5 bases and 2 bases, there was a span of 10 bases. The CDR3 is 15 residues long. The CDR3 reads CASSPWGAYNSPLHF. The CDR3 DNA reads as TGTGCCAGTAGTCCTTGGGGGGCCTATAATTCACCCCTCCACTTT.

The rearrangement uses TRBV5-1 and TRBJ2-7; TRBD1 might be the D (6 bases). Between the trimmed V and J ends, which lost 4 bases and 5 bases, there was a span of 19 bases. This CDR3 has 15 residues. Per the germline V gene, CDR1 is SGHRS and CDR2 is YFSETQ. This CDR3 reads CASSRGQRLDHEQYF. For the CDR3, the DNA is TGCGCCAGCAGCCGCGGACAGAGACTTGACCACGAGCAGTACTTC.

In DNA, the CDR3 is TGCGCCAGCAGCTTCAGTTACAATGAGCAGTTCTTC. Translated, it gives CASSFSYNEQFF. J is TRBJ2-1 and V is TRBV5-1, with no clear D. V lost 2 bases to trimming and J lost 4 bases, with 4 bases between them. The CDR3 spans 12 residues. Per germline, CDR1 SGHRS and CDR2 YFSETQ. The full variable domain, in which reference TRBV5-1 and TRBJ2-1 provide the parts outside the CDR3, is KAGVTQTPRYLIKTRGQQVTLSCSPISGHRSVSWYQQTPGQGLQFLFEYFSETQRNKGNFPGRFSGRQFSNSRSEMNVSTLELGDSALYLCASSFSYNEQFFGPGTRLTVL.

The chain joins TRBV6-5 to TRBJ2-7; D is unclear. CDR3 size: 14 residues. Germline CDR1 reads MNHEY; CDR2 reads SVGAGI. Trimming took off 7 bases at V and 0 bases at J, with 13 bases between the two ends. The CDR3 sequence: CASTSPHSSYEQYF. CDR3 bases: TGTGCCAGCACCTCACCTCATAGCTCCTACGAGCAGTACTTC.

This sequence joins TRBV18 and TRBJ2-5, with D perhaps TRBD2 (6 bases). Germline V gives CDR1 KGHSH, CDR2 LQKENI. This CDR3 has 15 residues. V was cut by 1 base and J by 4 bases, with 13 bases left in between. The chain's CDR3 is CASSPRTPGGETQYF. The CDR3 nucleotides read TGTGCCAGCTCACCACGGACGCCCGGGGGAGAGACCCAGTACTTC. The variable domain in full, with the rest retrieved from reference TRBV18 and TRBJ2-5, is NAGVMQNPRHLVRRRGQEARLRCSPMKGHSHVYWYRQLPEEGLKFMVYLQKENIIDESGMPKERFSAEFPKEGPSILRIQQVVRGDSAAYFCASSPRTPGGETQYFGPGTRLLVL.

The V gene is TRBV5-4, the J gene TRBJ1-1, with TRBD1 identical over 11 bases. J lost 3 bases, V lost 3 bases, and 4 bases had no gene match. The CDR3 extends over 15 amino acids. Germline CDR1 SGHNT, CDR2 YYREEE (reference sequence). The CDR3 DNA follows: TGTGCCAGCAGCTGGGACAGGGGGATCGACACTGAAGCTTTCTTT. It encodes CASSWDRGIDTEAFF.

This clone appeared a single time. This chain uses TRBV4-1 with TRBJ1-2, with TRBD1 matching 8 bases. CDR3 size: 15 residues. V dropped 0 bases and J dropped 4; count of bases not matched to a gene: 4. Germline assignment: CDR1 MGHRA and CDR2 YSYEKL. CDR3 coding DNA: TGCGCCAGCAGCCAAGAGGGACAGGCAAGCTATGGCTACACCTTC. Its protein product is CASSQEGQASYGYTF.

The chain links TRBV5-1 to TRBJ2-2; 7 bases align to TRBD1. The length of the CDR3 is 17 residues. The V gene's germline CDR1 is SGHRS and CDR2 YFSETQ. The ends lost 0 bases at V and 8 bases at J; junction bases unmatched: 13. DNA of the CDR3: TGCGCCAGCAGCTTGGGGTCGACAGGGAAGTACCCGGGGGAGCTGTTTTTT. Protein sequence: CASSLGSTGKYPGELFF.

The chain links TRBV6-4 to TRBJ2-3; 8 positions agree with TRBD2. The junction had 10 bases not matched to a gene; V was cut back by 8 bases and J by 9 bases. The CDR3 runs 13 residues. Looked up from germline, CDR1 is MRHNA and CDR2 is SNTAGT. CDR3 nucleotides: TGTGCCAGCGGTAGCGGGGAGGCCAGCACGCAGTATTTT. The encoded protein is CASGSGEASTQYF.